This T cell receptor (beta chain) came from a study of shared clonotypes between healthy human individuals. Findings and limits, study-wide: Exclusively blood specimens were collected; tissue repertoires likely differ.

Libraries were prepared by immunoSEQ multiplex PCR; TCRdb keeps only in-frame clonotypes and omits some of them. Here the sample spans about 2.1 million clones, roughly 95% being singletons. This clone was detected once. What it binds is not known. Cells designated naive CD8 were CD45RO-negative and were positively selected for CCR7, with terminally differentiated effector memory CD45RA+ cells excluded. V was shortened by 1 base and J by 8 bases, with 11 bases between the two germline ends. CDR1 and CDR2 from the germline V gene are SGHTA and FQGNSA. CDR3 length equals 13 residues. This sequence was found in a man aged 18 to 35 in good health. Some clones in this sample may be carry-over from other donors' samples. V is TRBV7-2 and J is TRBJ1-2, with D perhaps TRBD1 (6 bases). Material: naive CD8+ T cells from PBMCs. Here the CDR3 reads CASSLGTAAGYTF. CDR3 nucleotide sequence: TGTGCCAGCAGCTTAGGGACAGCTGCCGGCTACACCTTC. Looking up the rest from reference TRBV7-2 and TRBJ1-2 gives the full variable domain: GAGVSQSPSNKVTEKGKDVELRCDPISGHTALYWYRQSLGQGLEFLIYFQGNSAPDKSGLPSDRFSAERTGGSVSTLTIQRTQQEDSAVYLCASSLGTAAGYTFGSGTRLTVV.